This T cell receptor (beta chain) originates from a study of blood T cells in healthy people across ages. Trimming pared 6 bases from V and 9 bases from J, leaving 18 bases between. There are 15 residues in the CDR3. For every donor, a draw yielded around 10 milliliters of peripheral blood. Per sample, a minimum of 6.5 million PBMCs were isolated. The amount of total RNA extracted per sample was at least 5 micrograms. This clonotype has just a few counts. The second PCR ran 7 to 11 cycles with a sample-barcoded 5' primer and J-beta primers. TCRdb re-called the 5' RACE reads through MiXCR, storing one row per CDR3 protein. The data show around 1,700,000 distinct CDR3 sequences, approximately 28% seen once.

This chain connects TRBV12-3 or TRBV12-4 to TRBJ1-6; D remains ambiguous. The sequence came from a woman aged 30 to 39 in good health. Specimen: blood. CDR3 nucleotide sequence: TGTGCCAGCAGCGCGACTAATCTCGAAGGTTCACCCCTCCACTTT. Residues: CASSATNLEGSPLHF.